Below are 10 T cell receptor beta chains sequenced from a single sample in a study of vaccination effects on CD4 cells after COVID-19. Libraries were prepared by immunoSEQ multiplex PCR; TCRdb keeps only in-frame clonotypes and omits some of them. Here the sample spans tens of thousands of clones, over 60% being singletons. What these receptors recognize is not known. Following 10 days of culture, CD4+ T cells were isolated. This material consisted of CD4+ T cells from PBMCs cultured without peptide, taken before COVID-19 vaccination. All receptors come from a human donor who received a COVID-19 vaccine.

This clone was counted between two and nine times. This chain connects TRBV9 to TRBJ2-2; 9 positions match TRBD2. Germline lookup yields CDR1 SGDLS and CDR2 YYNGEE. The CDR3 has 17 amino acids. V trimming: 4 bases; J trimming: 6 bases; junction bases outside the gene matches: 13. In DNA, the CDR3 is TGTGCCAGCAGCTCCCCGTCTAGCGGGGAGAGGCCCGGGGAGCTGTTTTTT. It translates to CASSSPSSGERPGELFF. Supplemented by reference TRBV9 and TRBJ2-2, the full variable domain reads DSGVTQTPKHLITATGQRVTLRCSPRSGDLSVYWYQQSLDQGLQFLIQYYNGEERAKGNILERFSAQQFPDLHSELNLSSLELGDSALYFCASSSPSSGERPGELFFGEGSRLTVL.

CDR3 sequence: CASSPNTGKMNTEAFF. In DNA, the CDR3 is TGTGCCAGCTCACCGAATACAGGGAAAATGAACACTGAAGCTTTCTTT. The rearrangement uses TRBV18 and TRBJ1-1; D may be TRBD1 (6 bases). V was cut by 3 bases and J by 0 bases, with 14 bases left in between. The length of the CDR3 is 16 residues. Per germline, CDR1 KGHSH and CDR2 LQKENI.

This rearrangement joins TRBV7-2 to TRBJ1-1; tentatively, D is TRBD1 (5 bases). Trimming left V 4 bases short and J 0 bases short, with 9 bases between. Germline V gene sequence: CDR1 SGHTA, CDR2 FQGNSA. CDR3 length: 14 residues. The DNA of the CDR3 is TGTGCCAGCAGCTCCCGGGACCTGAACACTGAAGCTTTCTTT. Protein product: CASSSRDLNTEAFF.

With respect to this clone: At the DNA level, this CDR3 is encoded by other sequences in the same sample as well. This chain joins TRBV7-8 and TRBJ2-2; D is possibly TRBD2 (6 bases). The CDR3 totals 16 residues. V was clipped by 0 bases and J by 0 bases, with 8 bases between them. Germline values: CDR1 SGHVS, CDR2 FQNEAQ. DNA of the CDR3: TGTGCCAGCAGCTTAGCGGAGGGGTCGAACACCGGGGAGCTGTTTTTT. This gives the protein CASSLAEGSNTGELFF.

The genes are TRBV5-1 and TRBJ2-7, with D unclear. CDR1 and CDR2 (germline): SGHRS, YFSETQ. Between the trimmed V and J ends, which lost 5 bases and 0 bases, there was a span of 12 bases. The CDR3 extends over 14 amino acids. In DNA, the CDR3 is TGCGCCAGCAGACCCGGACCGAGCTCCTACGAGCAGTACGTC. Its protein is CASRPGPSSYEQYV.

In its sample, this clone was seen once. The chain employs TRBV7-6 and TRBJ2-5; no firm D call. CDR1 is SGHVS and CDR2 is FNYEAQ in the germline V gene. Trimming removed 3 bases from V and 5 bases from J, with 7 bases in between. CDR3 length equals 12 residues. CDR3 nucleotide sequence: TGTGCCAGCAGCTTCGGACGGGAGACCCAGTACTTC. As protein: CASSFGRETQYF. Full variable domain (missing parts from reference TRBV7-6 and TRBJ2-5): GAGVSQSPRYKVTKRGQDVALRCDPISGHVSLYWYRQALGQGPEFLTYFNYEAQQDKSGLPNDRFSAERPEGSISTLTIQRTEQRDSAMYRCASSFGRETQYFGPGTRLLVL.

The chain has TRBV18 and TRBJ2-3; D is unclear. CDR3 length: 15 residues. The germline CDR1 and CDR2 sequences are KGHSH and LQKENI. V was cut by 0 bases and J by 1 base, with 8 bases left in between. The CDR3 DNA sequence: TGTGCCAGCTCACCACCGAGTGGCGGCACAGATACGCAGTATTTT. Its protein is CASSPPSGGTDTQYF.

V and J are TRBV6-6 and TRBJ1-1; D not certain. CDR3 length: 14 amino acids. Germline CDR1 and CDR2: MNHNY and SVGAGI (reference sequence). Trimming left V 5 bases short and J 4 bases short, with 14 bases between. The CDR3 loop reads CASSLLGGATEAFF. The CDR3 DNA reads TGTGCCAGCAGTCTTCTAGGTGGAGCCACTGAAGCTTTCTTT.

V and J are TRBV3-1 (or the pseudogene TRBV3-2) and TRBJ2-2; unclear D gene. Trimming stripped 2 bases from V and 3 bases from J, with 4 bases between. The CDR3 consists of 13 residues. Looked up from germline, CDR1 is LGHDT and CDR2 is YNNKEL (reference sequence). CDR3 loop: CASSQYYTGELFF. The CDR3 nucleotides are TGTGCCAGCAGCCAATACTACACCGGGGAGCTGTTTTTT.

The V gene is TRBV5-1, the J gene TRBJ2-5; TRBD1 might be the D (6 bases). Germline loops: CDR1 SGHRS, CDR2 YFSETQ. Trimming removed 1 base from V and 1 base from J, with 8 bases in between. The CDR3 runs 14 residues. CDR3 DNA: TGCGCCAGCAGCTTGTTAGGGGGCCAAGAGACCCAGTACTTC. Translation: CASSLLGGQETQYF. Full variable domain (outside the CDR3, taken from reference TRBV5-1 and TRBJ2-5): KAGVTQTPRYLIKTRGQQVTLSCSPISGHRSVSWYQQTPGQGLQFLFEYFSETQRNKGNFPGRFSGRQFSNSRSEMNVSTLELGDSALYLCASSLLGGQETQYFGPGTRLLVL.